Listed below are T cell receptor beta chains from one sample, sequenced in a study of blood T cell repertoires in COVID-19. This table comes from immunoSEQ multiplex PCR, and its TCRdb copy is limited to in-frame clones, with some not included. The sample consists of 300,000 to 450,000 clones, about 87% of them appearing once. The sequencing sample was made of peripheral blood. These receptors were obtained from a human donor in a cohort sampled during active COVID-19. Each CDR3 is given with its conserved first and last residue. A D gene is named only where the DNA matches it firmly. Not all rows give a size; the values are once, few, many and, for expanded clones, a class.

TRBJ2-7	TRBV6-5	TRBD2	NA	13	TGTGCCAGCAGTTACCGGGCGGGAGTCGAGCAGTACTTC	CASSYRAGVEQYF
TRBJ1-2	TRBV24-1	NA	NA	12	TGTGCCACCAGCGGGGGTAAGTCTGGCTACACCTTC	CATSGGKSGYTF
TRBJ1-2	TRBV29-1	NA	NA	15	TGCAGCGTTGACCCGTCTCAAACAGGGCGCTATGGCTACACCTTC	CSVDPSQTGRYGYTF
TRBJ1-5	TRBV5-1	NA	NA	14	TGCGCCAGCAGCGCCTCAGGGGGCAATCAGCCCCAGCATTTT	CASSASGGNQPQHF
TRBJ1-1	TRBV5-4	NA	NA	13	TGTGCCAGCAGCTGGGACACCTACACTGAAGCTTTCTTT	CASSWDTYTEAFF
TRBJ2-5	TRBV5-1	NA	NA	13	TGCGCCAGCAGCCCCTCTGGGGGGGAGACCCAGTACTTC	CASSPSGGETQYF
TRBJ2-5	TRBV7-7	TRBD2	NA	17	TGTGCCAGCAGCTTAGGAGGACTAGCGGAAACCCGAGAGACCCAGTACTTC	CASSLGGLAETRETQYF
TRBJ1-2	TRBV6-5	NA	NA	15	TGTGCCAGCAGTTCGACAAAAGCGGGCTACTATGGCTACACCTTC	CASSSTKAGYYGYTF
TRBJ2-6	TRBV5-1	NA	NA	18	TGCGCCAGCAGCTTCGCCCGGGACTTAAGCTCTGGGGCCAACGTCCTGACTTTC	CASSFARDLSSGANVLTF
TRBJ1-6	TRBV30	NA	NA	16	TGTGCCCGGACGGGGGGAACGGGAAACCCGAATTCACCCCTCCACTTT	CARTGGTGNPNSPLHF
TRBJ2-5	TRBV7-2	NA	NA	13	TGTGCCAGCAGCTTGGTGAGACAAGAGACCCAGTACTTC	CASSLVRQETQYF
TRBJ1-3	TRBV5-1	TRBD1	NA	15	TGCGCCAGCAGCTTGCGACAGGGCTCCGGAAACACCATATATTTT	CASSLRQGSGNTIYF
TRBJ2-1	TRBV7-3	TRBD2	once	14	TGTGCCAGCAGCCGACTAGCGGGGGACAATGAGCAGTTCTTC	CASSRLAGDNEQFF
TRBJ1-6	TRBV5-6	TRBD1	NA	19	TGTGCCAGCAGCCACCTTTGGGACAGGGGGAAGTGGGGAAATTCACCCCTCCACTTT	CASSHLWDRGKWGNSPLHF
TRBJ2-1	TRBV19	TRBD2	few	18	TGTGCCAGTAGTATTCGGCCGGGGCGGGAGGGTCCCTACAATGAGCAGTTCTTC	CASSIRPGREGPYNEQFF
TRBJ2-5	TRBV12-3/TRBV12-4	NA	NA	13	TGTGCCAGCAGTGGGGACAATCAAGAGACCCAGTACTTC	CASSGDNQETQYF
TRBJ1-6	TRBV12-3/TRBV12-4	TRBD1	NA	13	TGTGCCAGCAGCTGGGACAGCGAATCACCCCTCCACTTT	CASSWDSESPLHF
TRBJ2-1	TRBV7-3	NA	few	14	TGTGCCAGCAGCTTAGCTCCGGGGGAGGATGAGCAGTTCTTC	CASSLAPGEDEQFF
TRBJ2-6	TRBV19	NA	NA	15	TGTGCCAGTAGTATAACACGCTCTGGGGCCAACGTCCTGACTTTC	CASSITRSGANVLTF
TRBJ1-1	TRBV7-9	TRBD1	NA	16	TGTGCCAGCAGCTTAGCCCTCCCGGGACAGGGCGCTGAAGCTTTCTTT	CASSLALPGQGAEAFF
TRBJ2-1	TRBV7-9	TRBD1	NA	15	TGTGCCAGCAGCCTAGCCGGGACAGGTGGAAATGAGCAGTTCTTC	CASSLAGTGGNEQFF
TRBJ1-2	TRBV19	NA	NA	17	TGTGCCAGTAGGCTCAGGGGTCAAGGGGGAGTAGGAGATGGCTACACCTTC	CASRLRGQGGVGDGYTF
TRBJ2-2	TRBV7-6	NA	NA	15	TGTGCCAGCACCAATCCCCCCCCGGGGGCCGGGGAGCTGTTTTTT	CASTNPPPGAGELFF
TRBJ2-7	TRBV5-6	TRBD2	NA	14	TGTGCCAGCAACCCGGGACTAACCCTCTACGAGCAGTACTTC	CASNPGLTLYEQYF
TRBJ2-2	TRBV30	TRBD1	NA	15	TGTGCCTGGACCATGGACAGGGCGGGCACCGGGGAGCTGTTTTTT	CAWTMDRAGTGELFF
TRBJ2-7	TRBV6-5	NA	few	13	TGTGCCAGCCGCGGGCCGAGCTCCTACGAGCAGTACTTC	CASRGPSSYEQYF
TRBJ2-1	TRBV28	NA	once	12	TGTGCCACCCAGGGTTCATACAATGAGCAGTTCTTC	CATQGSYNEQFF
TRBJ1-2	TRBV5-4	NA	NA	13	TGTGCCAGCAGCGCGACAGGAAACTATGGCTACACCTTC	CASSATGNYGYTF
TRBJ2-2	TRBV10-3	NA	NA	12	TGTGCCATCAGTGACTACACCGGGGAGCTGTTTTTT	CAISDYTGELFF
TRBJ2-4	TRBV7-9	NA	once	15	TGTGCCAGCAGCTTATTTGAGGAGGGCCGAAACATTCAGTACTTC	CASSLFEEGRNIQYF
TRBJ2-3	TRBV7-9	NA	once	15	TGTGCCAGCAGCTCTCCGGGACAAATGCTCAATACGCAGTATTTT	CASSSPGQMLNTQYF
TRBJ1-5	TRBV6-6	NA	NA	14	TGTGCCAGCAGGGAGGGAGGTAGCAATCAGCCCCAGCATTTT	CASREGGSNQPQHF
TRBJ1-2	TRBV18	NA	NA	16	TGTGCCAGCTCACAGACGGGGACTCCGGACGGCTATGGCTACACCTTC	CASSQTGTPDGYGYTF
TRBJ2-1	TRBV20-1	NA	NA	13	TGCAGTGCTAGTGGAAGGGGCGGCAATGAGCAGTTCTTC	CSASGRGGNEQFF
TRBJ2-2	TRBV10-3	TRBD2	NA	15	TGTGCCATCAGTGAAACGGGGGGGGACACCGGGGAGCTGTTTTTT	CAISETGGDTGELFF
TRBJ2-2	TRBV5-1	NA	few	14	TGCGCCAGCAGCTTGGTCGGGGGCACCGGGGAGCTGTTTTTT	CASSLVGGTGELFF
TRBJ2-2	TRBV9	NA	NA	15	TGTGCCAGCAGCGGTATAGGCGGAGGGCTGGGGGAGCTGTTTTTT	CASSGIGGGLGELFF
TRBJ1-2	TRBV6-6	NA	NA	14	TGTGCCAGCAGGAGGGCCCCTTCTGACTATGGCTACACCTTC	CASRRAPSDYGYTF
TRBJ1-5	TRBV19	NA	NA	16	TGTGCCAGTAGTCCCCGACGCGGACAGAGCAATCAGCCCCAGCATTTT	CASSPRRGQSNQPQHF
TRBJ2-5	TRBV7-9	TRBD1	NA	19	TGTGCCAGCAGCTTACTGTCCGGTGGGGACAGGGATAGGCAAGAGACCCAGTACTTC	CASSLLSGGDRDRQETQYF
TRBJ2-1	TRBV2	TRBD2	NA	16	TGTGCCAGCACTTTAGGTCTCGGGACTAGCGGCTATGAGCAGTTCTTC	CASTLGLGTSGYEQFF
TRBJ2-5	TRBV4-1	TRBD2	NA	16	TGCGCCAGCAGCCAAGATTTGGGCGGGAGGTCGAAGACCCAGTACTTC	CASSQDLGGRSKTQYF
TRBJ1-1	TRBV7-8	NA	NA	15	TGTGCCAGCAGCTTAGGGCGAGGGCAGAACACTGAAGCTTTCTTT	CASSLGRGQNTEAFF
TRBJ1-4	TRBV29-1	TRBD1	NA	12	TGCAGCGTTGGGACAGGGAATGAAAAACTGTTTTTT	CSVGTGNEKLFF
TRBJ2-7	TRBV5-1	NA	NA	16	TGCGCCAGCAGCTTGATAATGGGTGGACTCGACTACGAGCAGTACTTC	CASSLIMGGLDYEQYF
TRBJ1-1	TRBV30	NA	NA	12	TGTGCCTGGAGCGGGACAAGTAGTGAAGCTTTCTTT	CAWSGTSSEAFF
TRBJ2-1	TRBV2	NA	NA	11	TGTGCCAGCAGTGAGGCGGGGCGGCAGTTCTTC	CASSEAGRQFF
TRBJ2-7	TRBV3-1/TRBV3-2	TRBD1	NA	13	TGTGCCAGCACCGGGACAGGGGGAGGCGAGCAGTACTTC	CASTGTGGGEQYF
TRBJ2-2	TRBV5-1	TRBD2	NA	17	TGCGCCAGCAGCCTCGGACTCGCGGGGGGAGGGACCGGGGAGCTGTTTTTT	CASSLGLAGGGTGELFF
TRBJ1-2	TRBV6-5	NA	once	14	TGTGCCAGCAGCCTACAGGGTATAATATGGGGCTACACCTTC	CASSLQGIIWGYTF
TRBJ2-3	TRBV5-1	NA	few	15	TGCGCCAGCAGCTTGGCCTTTCCCCCTAGAGATACGCAGTATTTT	CASSLAFPPRDTQYF
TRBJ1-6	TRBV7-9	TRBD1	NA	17	TGTGCCAGCAGCTGGACAGGGACCAGCTCCTATAATTCACCCCTCCACTTT	CASSWTGTSSYNSPLHF